What follows are 9 T cell receptor beta chains derived from one specimen sequenced in a study of T cell changes during pregnancy in multiple sclerosis. TCRdb's copy holds only in-frame clones and misses some; the assay was immunoSEQ multiplex PCR. Of around 62,000 clones listed, about 92% are singletons. Sequenced here: CD8+ T cells from peripheral blood mononuclear cells, sampled in the second trimester of pregnancy. These receptors were collected from a female donor with multiple sclerosis, enrolled in a pregnancy study.

The J gene is TRBJ1-5, the V gene TRBV9; D might be TRBD1 (6 bases). Per the germline V gene, CDR1 is SGDLS and CDR2 is YYNGEE. CDR3 size: 15 residues. Trimming cost V 4 bases and J 4 bases, with 15 bases left between them. This chain's CDR3 is CASSPPGQLNQPQHF. CDR3 bases: TGTGCCAGCAGCCCCCCCGGACAGCTAAATCAGCCCCAGCATTTT. The whole variable domain, remainder taken from reference TRBV9 and TRBJ1-5, is DSGVTQTPKHLITATGQRVTLRCSPRSGDLSVYWYQQSLDQGLQFLIQYYNGEERAKGNILERFSAQQFPDLHSELNLSSLELGDSALYFCASSPPGQLNQPQHFGDGTRLSIL.

DNA of the CDR3: TGTGCCAGCTCATCGGGATTAGATGAGCAGTTCTTC. This encodes CASSSGLDEQFF. The chain combines TRBV18 with TRBJ2-1; a possible D gene is TRBD2 (5 bases). CDR1 and CDR2 from the germline V gene are KGHSH and LQKENI. V was pared by 5 bases and J by 8 bases, with 10 bases between. CDR3 length: 12 amino acids.

Concerning this clone: Other nucleotide sequences from this sample produce the same CDR3. The CDR3 sequence is CASSRGGQPQHF. CDR3 in DNA: TGTGCCAGCAGCCGGGGTGGCCAGCCCCAGCATTTT. The chain is built from TRBV27 and TRBJ1-5; unclear D gene. Trimming removed 6 bases from V and 7 bases from J, with 10 bases in between. Germline CDR1 MNHEY, CDR2 SMNVEV (reference sequence). There are 12 residues in the CDR3.

This sequence joins TRBV9 and TRBJ2-6, with D tentatively TRBD2 (5 bases). Trimming pared 3 bases from V and 0 bases from J, leaving 13 bases between. Germline CDR1 reads SGDLS; CDR2 reads YYNGEE. The CDR3 contains 17 residues. This CDR3 reads CASSERVLGSGANVLTF. DNA of the CDR3: TGTGCCAGCAGCGAGAGGGTTCTGGGCTCTGGGGCCAACGTCCTGACTTTC.

As to this clone: Different DNA sequences within this sample yield the same CDR3. The gene calls are TRBV5-1 and TRBJ2-7, with a tentative D call TRBD1 (6 bases). The V end was cut by 0 bases, the J end by 5 bases, with 6 bases between. This CDR3 is built from 12 residues. Germline loops: CDR1 SGHRS, CDR2 YFSETQ. The CDR3 protein is CASSLAGDEQYF. In DNA, the CDR3 is TGCGCCAGCAGCTTGGCAGGGGACGAGCAGTACTTC.

This chain uses TRBV7-9 with TRBJ2-2; D gene ambiguous. The CDR3 totals 17 residues. V was trimmed by 4 bases and J by 6 bases, leaving 21 bases between them. Per germline, CDR1 SEHNR and CDR2 FQNEAQ (reference sequence). The CDR3 here is CASSSESLNQDPGELFF. CDR3 sequence (DNA): TGTGCCAGCAGCTCGGAGAGCCTTAATCAAGACCCCGGGGAGCTGTTTTTT.

The gene calls are TRBV5-6 and TRBJ1-6, with TRBD1 identical over 8 bases. CDR3 length: 16 amino acids. V lost 1 base, J lost 4 bases, and 4 bases stayed unmatched. Germline CDR1 SGHDT, CDR2 YYEEEE. The CDR3 protein is CASSLQGAPYNSPLHF. The CDR3 nucleotides are TGTGCCAGCAGCTTGCAGGGGGCCCCTTATAATTCACCCCTCCACTTT.

V usage is TRBV6-1 and J usage is TRBJ2-7, with 7 bases lining up with TRBD2. The V and J ends lost 10 bases and 0 bases, in that order; junction bases with no gene match: 9. Germline V gene sequence: CDR1 MNHNS, CDR2 SASEGT. CDR3 size: 14 residues. The chain's CDR3 is CATLWTGGSYEQYF. Here the CDR3 DNA reads TGTGCCACCCTTTGGACGGGGGGCTCCTACGAGCAGTACTTC.

This chain links TRBV7-3 with TRBJ1-6, with 7 bases lining up with TRBD1. CDR1 and CDR2 from the germline V gene are SGHTA and FQGTGA. This CDR3 is 16 amino acids long. The V segment lost 6 bases and the J segment 7 bases; nucleotides outside the gene matches: 12. CDR3 sequence (DNA): TGTGCCAGCAGTCCCCCCCCCGGACAGGTAAATTCACCCCTCCACTTT. Protein sequence: CASSPPPGQVNSPLHF.